Below, 9 T cell receptor beta chains from the same sample are listed, as sequenced in a study of tumor-infiltrating lymphocytes in primary liver carcinoma. From roughly 20-30 mg of unsorted bulk tissue, DNA and RNA were co-extracted together. Priming with a constant-region primer yielded TCR beta cDNA from around 0.45 ug total RNA. Construction of TCR beta libraries relied on three successive nested multiplex PCR rounds employing slightly modified ARM-PCR. TRBV1-TRBV30 forward and Cbeta reverse primers drove the first two roughly 10-cycle rounds. TCRdb re-derived calls from the multiplex PCR reads in MiXCR, one entry per CDR3 protein. The table includes 80,000 or so distinct CDR3 sequences, about two thirds detected once. Sequencing input: liver tumor tissue from sampling region 4. Subset given: tumor region T4, right-lateral pole. The receptor source for this set is a woman aged 55-70 years with primary liver carcinoma and hepatitis B virus infection.

CDR3 sequence (DNA): TGTGCCAGGGGACAGGGGGCAACTGAGCAGTTCTTC. Amino acids: CARGQGATEQFF. This chain connects TRBV12-3 or TRBV12-4 to TRBJ2-1, with 12 bases that match TRBD1. This CDR3 has 12 residues. J gave up 9 bases and V 9 bases, and 3 bases lay outside the gene matches.

V usage is TRBV19 and J usage is TRBJ2-2; D might be TRBD2 (5 bases). V lost 6 bases, J lost 7 bases, and 9 bases lay in between. Germline V lookup: CDR1 LNHDA, CDR2 SQIVND (reference sequence). This CDR3 is built from 12 residues. The CDR3 region has the DNA TGTGCCAGTAGGTATGGAGGCGGGGAGCTGTTTTTT. Its protein product is CASRYGGGELFF.

This clonotype was picked up many times. J is TRBJ2-7 and V is TRBV28; 7 positions agree with TRBD2. The CDR3 is made up of 15 amino acids. Per germline, CDR1 MDHEN and CDR2 SYDVKM. V shed 7 bases and J 3 bases; nucleotides not matched to a gene: 12. In DNA, the CDR3 is TGTGCCAGCACCCCAGATGAGGCTAGCGGCTACGAGCAGTACTTC. Translated, it gives CASTPDEASGYEQYF.

V and J are TRBV18 and TRBJ2-4, with TRBD1 matching 7 bases. This CDR3 is built from 16 residues. V was pared by 4 bases and J by 1 base, with 7 bases of the junction left unmatched. Germline V gene lookup returns CDR1 KGHSH and CDR2 LQKENI. This CDR3 reads CASSLPSTGAKNIQYF. The CDR3 coding sequence is TGTGCCAGCTCACTACCGTCGACAGGGGCCAAAAACATTCAGTACTTC.

The V gene is TRBV30, the J gene TRBJ1-2, with D tentatively TRBD1 (5 bases). Germline V gene data show CDR1 as GTSNPN and CDR2 as SVGIG (reference sequence). This CDR3 region has 12 residues. V was clipped by 3 bases and J by 10 bases, with 15 bases between them. The CDR3 DNA reads as TGTGCCTGGAGAGCAGGGATGGTTGACTACACCTTC. It codes for CAWRAGMVDYTF. The full variable domain, its missing parts supplied by reference TRBV30 and TRBJ1-2, is SQTIHQWPATLVQPVGSPLSLECTVEGTSNPNLYWYRQAAGRGLQLLFYSVGIGQISSEVPQNLSASRPQDRQFILSSKKLLLSDSGFYLCAWRAGMVDYTFGSGTRLTVV.

Concerning this clonotype itself: The junction shows a germline mismatch at one end, possibly a read error. The chain employs TRBV28 and TRBJ2-1; 9 bases match TRBD2. Germline V gene sequence: CDR1 MDHEN, CDR2 SYDVKM. The CDR3 consists of 16 residues. CDR3 amino acids: CASSSPAGGSYNGQFF. The CDR3 nucleotides are TGTGCCAGCAGTTCTCCAGCGGGAGGCTCCTACAATGGGCAGTTCTTC.

Notes on this clonotype: A junction end diverges from the germline sequence, so it may reflect a read error. The rearrangement joins TRBV12-5 to TRBJ2-7; 11 bases agree with TRBD1. Germline loops: CDR1 LGHNT, CDR2 FRNRAP. This CDR3 is 16 amino acids long. The DNA of the CDR3 is TGTGCTAGTGATCCTCTTCTCAGGACAGGGGGCTACAAGCAGTACTTC. It encodes CASDPLLRTGGYKQYF.

Ten or more counts support this clonotype. The chain uses TRBV7-8 and TRBJ1-1; no reliable D call. Germline CDR1 and CDR2: SGHVS and FQNEAQ. The length of the CDR3 is 14 residues. The V end was cut by 1 base, the J end by 1 base, with 7 bases between. CDR3 bases: TGTGCCAGCAGCTTAGTGGCAGCGAACACTGAAGCTTTCTTT. Translated, it gives CASSLVAANTEAFF.

This clonotype was seen a few times. Likely a read error: the CDR3 ends without its conserved phenylalanine or tryptophan. The CDR3 reads CASGQGAVYEQYL. The CDR3 DNA follows: TGTGCCAGCGGACAGGGGGCGGTTTATGAGCAGTACCTC. V is TRBV19 and J is TRBJ2-7, with 11 positions matching TRBD1. The germline CDR1 and CDR2 sequences are LNHDA and SQIVND (reference sequence). This CDR3 contains 13 residues. The V gene end was trimmed by 9 bases and the J gene end by 7 bases; junction bases not matched to a gene: 8.